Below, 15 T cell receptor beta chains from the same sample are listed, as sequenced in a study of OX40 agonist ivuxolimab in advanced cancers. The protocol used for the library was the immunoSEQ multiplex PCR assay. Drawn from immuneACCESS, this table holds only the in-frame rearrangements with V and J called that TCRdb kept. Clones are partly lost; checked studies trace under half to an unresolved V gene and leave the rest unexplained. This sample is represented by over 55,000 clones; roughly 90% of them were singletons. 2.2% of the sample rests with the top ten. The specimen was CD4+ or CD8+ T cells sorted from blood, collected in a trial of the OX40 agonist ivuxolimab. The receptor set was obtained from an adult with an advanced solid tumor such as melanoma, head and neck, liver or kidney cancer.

The CDR3 spells CASSLPGLNNEKLFF. CDR3 in DNA: TGTGCCAGCAGTCTACCGGGACTGAATAATGAAAAACTGTTTTTT. The genes are TRBV2 and TRBJ1-4, with D perhaps TRBD1 (5 bases). Looked up from germline, CDR1 is SNHLY and CDR2 is FYNNEI. There are 15 residues in the CDR3. The V gene lost 5 bases and the J gene lost 4 bases, with 14 bases spanning the gap.

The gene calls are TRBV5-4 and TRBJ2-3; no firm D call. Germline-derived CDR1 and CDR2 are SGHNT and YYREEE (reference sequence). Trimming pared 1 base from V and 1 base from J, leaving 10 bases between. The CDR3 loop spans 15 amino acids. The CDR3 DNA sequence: TGTGCCAGCAGCTTGTATAGGTCGGGCACAGATACGCAGTATTTT. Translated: CASSLYRSGTDTQYF.

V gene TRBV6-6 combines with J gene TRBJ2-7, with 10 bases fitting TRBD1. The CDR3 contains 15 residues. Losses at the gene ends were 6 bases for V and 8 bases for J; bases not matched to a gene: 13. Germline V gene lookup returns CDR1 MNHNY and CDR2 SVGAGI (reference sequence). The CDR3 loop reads CASRRTGQGSLKQYF. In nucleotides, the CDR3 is TGTGCCAGCAGGCGCACGGGACAGGGGAGTTTGAAGCAGTACTTC.

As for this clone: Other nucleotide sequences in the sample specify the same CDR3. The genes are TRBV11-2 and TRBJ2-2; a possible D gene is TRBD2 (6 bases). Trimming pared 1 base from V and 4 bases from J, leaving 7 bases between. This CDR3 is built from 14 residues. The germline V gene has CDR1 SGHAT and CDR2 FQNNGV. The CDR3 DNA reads TGTGCCAGCAGCTTAGGGAGGGGCACCGGGGAGCTGTTTTTT. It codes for CASSLGRGTGELFF.

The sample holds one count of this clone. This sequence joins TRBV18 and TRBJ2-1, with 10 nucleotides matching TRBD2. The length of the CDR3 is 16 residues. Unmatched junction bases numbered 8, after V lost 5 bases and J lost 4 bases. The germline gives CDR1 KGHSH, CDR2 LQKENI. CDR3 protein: CASSTMTSGQYNEQFF. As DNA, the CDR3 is TGTGCCAGCTCAACAATGACTAGCGGGCAATACAATGAGCAGTTCTTC.

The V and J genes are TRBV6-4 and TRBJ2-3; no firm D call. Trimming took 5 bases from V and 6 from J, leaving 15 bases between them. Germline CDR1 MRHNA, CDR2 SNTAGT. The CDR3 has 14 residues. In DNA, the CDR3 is TGTGCCAGCAGTCCTGAGTTCGCATCGGATACGCAGTATTTT. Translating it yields CASSPEFASDTQYF.

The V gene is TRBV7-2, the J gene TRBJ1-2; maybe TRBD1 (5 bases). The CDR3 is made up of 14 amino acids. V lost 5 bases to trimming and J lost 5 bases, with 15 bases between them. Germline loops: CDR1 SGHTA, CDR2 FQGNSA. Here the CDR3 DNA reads TGTGCCAGCAGCCGAGATGGGGGTCGGTATGGCTACACCTTC. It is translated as CASSRDGGRYGYTF. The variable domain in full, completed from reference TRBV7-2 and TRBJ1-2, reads GAGVSQSPSNKVTEKGKDVELRCDPISGHTALYWYRQSLGQGLEFLIYFQGNSAPDKSGLPSDRFSAERTGGSVSTLTIQRTQQEDSAVYLCASSRDGGRYGYTFGSGTRLTVV.

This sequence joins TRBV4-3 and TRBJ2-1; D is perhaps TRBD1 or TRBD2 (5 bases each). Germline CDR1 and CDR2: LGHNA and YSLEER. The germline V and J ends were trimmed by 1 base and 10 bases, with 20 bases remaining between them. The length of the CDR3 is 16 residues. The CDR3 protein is CASSQGQLGSAGEQFF. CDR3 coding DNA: TGCGCCAGCAGCCAAGGCCAGCTAGGGAGTGCAGGGGAGCAGTTCTTC.

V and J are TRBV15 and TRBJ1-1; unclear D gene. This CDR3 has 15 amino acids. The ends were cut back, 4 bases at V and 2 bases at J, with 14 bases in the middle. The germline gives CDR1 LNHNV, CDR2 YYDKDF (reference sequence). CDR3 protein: CATSTSTRPNTEAFF. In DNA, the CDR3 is TGTGCCACCAGCACAAGTACCAGACCTAACACTGAAGCTTTCTTT.

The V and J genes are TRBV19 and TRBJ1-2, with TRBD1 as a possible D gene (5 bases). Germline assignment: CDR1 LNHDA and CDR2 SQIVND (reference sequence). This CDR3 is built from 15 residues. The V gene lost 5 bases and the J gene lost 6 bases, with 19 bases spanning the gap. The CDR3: CASSLVTDGQDGYTF. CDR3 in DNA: TGTGCCAGTAGTCTAGTGACGGATGGACAAGATGGCTACACCTTC.

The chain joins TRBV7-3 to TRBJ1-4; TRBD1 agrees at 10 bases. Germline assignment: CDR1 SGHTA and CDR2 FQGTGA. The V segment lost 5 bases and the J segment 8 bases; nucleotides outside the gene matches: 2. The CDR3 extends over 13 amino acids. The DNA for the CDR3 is TGTGCCAGCAGCGCGGACAGGGGGGAAAAACTGTTTTTT. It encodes CASSADRGEKLFF.

Written as DNA, the CDR3 is TGTGCCAGCAGCTTTAGCGGGGGGGTTGCCAAAAACATTCAGTACTTC. Translated: CASSFSGGVAKNIQYF. J is TRBJ2-4 and V is TRBV7-2; 11 positions match TRBD2. V trimming: 3 bases; J trimming: 1 base; junction bases outside the gene matches: 2. This CDR3 is built from 16 residues. CDR1 and CDR2 (germline): SGHTA, FQGNSA. The whole variable domain, filled in from reference TRBV7-2 and TRBJ2-4, reads GAGVSQSPSNKVTEKGKDVELRCDPISGHTALYWYRQSLGQGLEFLIYFQGNSAPDKSGLPSDRFSAERTGGSVSTLTIQRTQQEDSAVYLCASSFSGGVAKNIQYFGAGTRLSVL.

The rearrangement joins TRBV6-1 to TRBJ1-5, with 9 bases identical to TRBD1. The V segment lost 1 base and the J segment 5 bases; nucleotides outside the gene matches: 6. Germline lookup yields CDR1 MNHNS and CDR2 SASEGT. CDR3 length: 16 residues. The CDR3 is CASSEGGGTGHQPQHF. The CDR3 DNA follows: TGTGCCAGCAGTGAAGGGGGGGGGACAGGGCATCAGCCCCAGCATTTT.

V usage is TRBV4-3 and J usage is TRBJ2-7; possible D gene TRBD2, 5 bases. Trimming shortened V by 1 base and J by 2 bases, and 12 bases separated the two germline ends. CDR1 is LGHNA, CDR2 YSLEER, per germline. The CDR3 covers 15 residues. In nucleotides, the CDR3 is TGCGCCAGCAGCCAAGCCGGGGATACCCCCTACGAGCAGTACTTC. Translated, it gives CASSQAGDTPYEQYF.

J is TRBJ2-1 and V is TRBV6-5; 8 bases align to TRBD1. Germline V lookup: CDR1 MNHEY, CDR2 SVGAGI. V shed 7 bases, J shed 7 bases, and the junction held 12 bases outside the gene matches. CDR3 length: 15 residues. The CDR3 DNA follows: TGTGCCAGCACCCTACCCCAGGGGGCGGGAAATGAGCAGTTCTTC. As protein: CASTLPQGAGNEQFF.